A selection of T cell receptor beta chains follows, all from one sample in a study of glioma-infiltrating T cells after dendritic cell vaccination. Here immunoSEQ multiplex PCR was the method, and the copy in TCRdb shows in-frame clones only, minus some. This table has 40,000 or so clones, approximately 84% appearing once. Source: blood, taken before dendritic cell vaccination. These receptors came from a human donor with glioblastoma. Each CDR3 is given with its conserved first and last residue. A D gene is named only where the DNA matches it firmly. Some rows have no size entry. The others give once, few or many, or a class for an expanded clone.

CDR3aa	CDR3nt	v_gene	j_gene	d_gene	abundance
CASSLGLTEKLFF	TGTGCCAGCAGCTTGGGACTGACCGAAAAACTGTTTTTT	TRBV7-2	TRBJ1-4	.	.
CASSFTTSGGAEQYF	TGTGCCAGCAGCTTTACTACTAGCGGGGGGGCCGAGCAGTACTTC	TRBV6-1	TRBJ2-7	TRBD2	.
CASSGIKSTVLETQYF	TGTGCCAGCAGTGGCATTAAATCGACAGTACTCGAGACCCAGTACTTC	TRBV25-1	TRBJ2-5	.	.
CASSVGGTGVLHF	TGTGCCAGCAGCGTAGGAGGGACAGGGGTCCTCCACTTT	TRBV9	TRBJ1-6	TRBD1	.
CASSSGRGLGDEKLFF	TGTGCCAGCAGCTCCGGGAGGGGGTTAGGGGATGAAAAACTGTTTTTT	TRBV5-4	TRBJ1-4	.	.
CASRRGQGALNTEAFF	TGTGCCAGCAGGAGGGGACAGGGGGCGCTGAACACTGAAGCTTTCTTT	TRBV5-4	TRBJ1-1	TRBD1	few
CATSRDRWSEQFF	TGTGCCACCAGCAGAGATCGGTGGAGTGAGCAGTTCTTC	TRBV15	TRBJ2-1	.	.
CSVQNRGRTDTQYF	TGCAGCGTTCAAAACAGGGGCCGCACAGATACGCAGTATTTT	TRBV29-1	TRBJ2-3	TRBD1	.
CASGGANTGELFF	TGTGCCAGCGGGGGGGCAAACACCGGGGAGCTGTTTTTT	TRBV9	TRBJ2-2	.	.
CASSHPRLATHQETQYF	TGTGCCAGCAGCCATCCTCGACTAGCGACCCACCAAGAGACCCAGTACTTC	TRBV4-2	TRBJ2-5	TRBD2	.
CAWSPGQGRKQYF	TGTGCCTGGAGTCCGGGACAGGGGAGGAAGCAGTACTTC	TRBV30	TRBJ2-7	TRBD1	.
CAIKDGDRAQETQYF	TGTGCCATCAAGGATGGAGACAGGGCCCAAGAGACCCAGTACTTC	TRBV10-3	TRBJ2-5	TRBD1	.
CASSQDTSGGAVTYEQYF	TGTGCCAGCAGCCAAGATACTAGCGGGGGGGCCGTGACCTACGAGCAGTACTTC	TRBV4-2	TRBJ2-7	TRBD2	.
CASSLTDLSTDTQYF	TGTGCCAGCAGCCTCACCGACTTGAGCACAGATACGCAGTATTTT	TRBV11-1	TRBJ2-3	.	.
CASSLSRAPPDTQYF	TGTGCCAGCAGTTTGTCCAGGGCGCCCCCAGATACGCAGTATTTT	TRBV6-6	TRBJ2-3	.	.
CASSHRTGRNTEAFF	TGCGCCAGCAGCCACCGGACAGGGAGGAACACTGAAGCTTTCTTT	TRBV4-3	TRBJ1-1	TRBD1	.
CASSENTDRKIYNEQFF	TGTGCCAGCAGTGAAAACACCGACAGGAAGATCTACAATGAGCAGTTCTTC	TRBV25-1	TRBJ2-1	.	few
CASFSGLAGSSYNEQFF	TGTGCCAGCTTTTCCGGACTAGCGGGGAGCTCCTACAATGAGCAGTTCTTC	TRBV9	TRBJ2-1	TRBD2	.
CASSQVLYRDYGYTF	TGCGCCAGCAGCCAAGTTCTATACAGGGACTATGGCTACACCTTC	TRBV4-3	TRBJ1-2	.	.
CASSQGGRANTGELFF	TGCGCCAGCAGCCAGGGGGGGCGGGCGAACACCGGGGAGCTGTTTTTT	TRBV4-1	TRBJ2-2	.	.
CASSISQGTYSNQPQHF	TGTGCCAGTAGTATATCACAGGGCACCTATAGCAATCAGCCCCAGCATTTT	TRBV19	TRBJ1-5	.	.
CAWSVTGGTEAFF	TGTGCCTGGAGTGTGACAGGGGGCACTGAAGCTTTCTTT	TRBV30	TRBJ1-1	TRBD1	.
CASKTAGTNSYEQYF	TGTGCCAGCAAAACGGCCGGGACTAACTCTTACGAGCAGTACTTC	TRBV7-2	TRBJ2-7	TRBD2	.
CAITEGQGAGYGYTF	TGTGCCATCACTGAGGGACAGGGGGCAGGGTATGGCTACACCTTC	TRBV10-3	TRBJ1-2	TRBD1	.
CASSLVGGGEKNIQYF	TGTGCCAGCAGCTTAGTCGGGGGGGGCGAGAAAAACATTCAGTACTTC	TRBV7-2	TRBJ2-4	TRBD2	few
CASSLDSKTEIYTDTQYF	TGCGCCAGCAGCTTGGATTCGAAGACAGAAATTTACACAGATACGCAGTATTTT	TRBV5-1	TRBJ2-3	.	.
CASSTRGSSGNTIYF	TGTGCCAGCAGCACAAGGGGGAGCTCTGGAAACACCATATATTTT	TRBV21-1	TRBJ1-3	.	.
CASSQDRLAGYEQYF	TGCGCCAGCAGCCAAGACAGGCTAGCTGGCTACGAGCAGTACTTC	TRBV4-3	TRBJ2-7	.	once
CASRDSDAATNEKLFF	TGTGCCAGCAGGGACAGTGACGCTGCAACTAATGAAAAACTGTTTTTT	TRBV2	TRBJ1-4	.	.
CASSSTAGTGFLYEQFF	TGTGCCAGTAGTTCGACTGCCGGGACAGGGTTTCTGTATGAGCAGTTCTTC	TRBV19	TRBJ2-1	TRBD1	.
CASSSGDTIQNTGELFF	TGTGCCAGCAGCTCCGGCGATACTATACAGAACACCGGGGAGCTGTTTTTT	TRBV11-2	TRBJ2-2	.	.
CASSLYHLAQAHSGNTIYF	TGTGCCAGCAGCTTATACCACCTGGCTCAGGCTCACTCTGGAAACACCATATATTTT	TRBV7-9	TRBJ1-3	.	.
CASSWAERVTQYF	TGTGCCAGCAGTTGGGCAGAGAGGGTGACGCAGTATTTT	TRBV6-5	TRBJ2-3	.	.
CATRRGSYGYTF	TGTGCCACCAGAAGGGGCTCCTATGGCTACACCTTC	TRBV15	TRBJ1-2	.	few
CASSLQGNYGYTF	TGCGCCAGCAGCTTACAGGGGAACTATGGCTACACCTTC	TRBV5-1	TRBJ1-2	TRBD1	.
CASKDGGAAGTEAFF	TGCGCCAGCAAGGATGGGGGCGCGGCGGGCACTGAAGCTTTCTTT	TRBV5-1	TRBJ1-1	.	.
CASSSPPSDTQYF	TGTGCCAGTAGCTCCCCCCCCTCAGATACGCAGTATTTT	TRBV19	TRBJ2-3	.	.
CASRRGASDTDTQYF	TGTGCCAGCAGGCGGGGGGCGTCAGACACAGATACGCAGTATTTT	TRBV4-2	TRBJ2-3	TRBD2	.
CASSQAATVYYEQYF	TGCGCCAGCAGCCAAGCAGCGACAGTATACTACGAGCAGTACTTC	TRBV4-3	TRBJ2-7	.	.
CASSVQGNSNQPQHF	TGTGCCAGTAGTGTACAGGGAAATAGCAATCAGCCCCAGCATTTT	TRBV19	TRBJ1-5	.	.
CASSVGGSYEQYF	TGTGCCAGCAGCGTGGGGGGTAGCTACGAGCAGTACTTC	TRBV9	TRBJ2-7	.	.
CASSQDPAGGPGEQYF	TGTGCCAGCAGCCAAGATCCAGCGGGGGGGCCAGGAGAGCAGTACTTC	TRBV4-2	TRBJ2-7	TRBD2	.
CASSLRGEQETQYF	TGTGCCAGCAGCTTACGGGGGGAACAAGAGACCCAGTACTTC	TRBV13	TRBJ2-5	TRBD2	.